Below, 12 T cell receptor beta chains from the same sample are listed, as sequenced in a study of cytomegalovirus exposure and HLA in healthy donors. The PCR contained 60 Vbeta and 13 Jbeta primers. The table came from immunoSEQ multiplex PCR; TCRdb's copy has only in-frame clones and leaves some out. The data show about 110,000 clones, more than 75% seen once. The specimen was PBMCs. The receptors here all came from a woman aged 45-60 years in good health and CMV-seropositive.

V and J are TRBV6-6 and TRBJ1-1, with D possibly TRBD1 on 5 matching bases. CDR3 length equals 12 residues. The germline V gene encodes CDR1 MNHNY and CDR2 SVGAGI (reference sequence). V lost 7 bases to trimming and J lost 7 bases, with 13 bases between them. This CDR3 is CASTLGAYEAFF. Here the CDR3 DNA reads TGTGCCAGCACCTTAGGGGCGTATGAAGCTTTCTTT.

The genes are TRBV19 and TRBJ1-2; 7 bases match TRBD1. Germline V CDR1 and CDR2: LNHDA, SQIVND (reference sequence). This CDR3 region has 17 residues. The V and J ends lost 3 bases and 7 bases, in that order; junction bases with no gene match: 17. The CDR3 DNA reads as TGTGCCAGTAGTATGGGGACAGAGGACCTCTTCTACGGTGGCTACACCTTC. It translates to CASSMGTEDLFYGGYTF. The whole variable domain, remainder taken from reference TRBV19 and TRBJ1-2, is DGGITQSPKYLFRKEGQNVTLSCEQNLNHDAMYWYRQDPGQGLRLIYYSQIVNDFQKGDIAEGYSVSREKKESFPLTVTSAQKNPTAFYLCASSMGTEDLFYGGYTFGSGTRLTVV.

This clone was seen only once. The CDR3 reads CATFKDRLNYEQYF. The CDR3 bases are TGTGCCACCTTCAAGGACAGGCTAAACTACGAGCAGTACTTC. This chain joins TRBV6-6 and TRBJ2-5, with 7 bases identical to TRBD1. The J call is doubtful: the DNA matches TRBJ2-7 better. This CDR3 spans 14 amino acids. Germline lookup yields CDR1 MNHNY and CDR2 SVGAGI (reference sequence).

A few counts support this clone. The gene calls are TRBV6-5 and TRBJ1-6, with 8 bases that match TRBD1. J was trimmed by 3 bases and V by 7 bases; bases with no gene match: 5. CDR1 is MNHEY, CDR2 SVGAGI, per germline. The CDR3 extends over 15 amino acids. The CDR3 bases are TGTGCCAGCACTCCGACAGGGGTCTATAATTCACCCCTCCACTTT. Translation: CASTPTGVYNSPLHF.

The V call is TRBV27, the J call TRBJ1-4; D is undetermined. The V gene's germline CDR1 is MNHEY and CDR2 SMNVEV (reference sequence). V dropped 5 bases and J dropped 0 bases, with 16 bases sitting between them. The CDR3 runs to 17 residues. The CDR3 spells CASSPAGWGATNEKLFF. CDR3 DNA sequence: TGTGCCAGCAGTCCAGCGGGGTGGGGAGCAACTAATGAAAAACTGTTTTTT.

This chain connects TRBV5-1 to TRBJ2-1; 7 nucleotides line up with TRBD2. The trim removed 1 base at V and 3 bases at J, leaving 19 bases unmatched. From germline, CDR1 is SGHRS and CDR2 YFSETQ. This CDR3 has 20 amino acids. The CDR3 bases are TGCGCCAGCAGCTTGACGCTAGCGGCCTTAGGTCTAATCGGCTACAATGAGCAGTTCTTC. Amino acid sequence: CASSLTLAALGLIGYNEQFF. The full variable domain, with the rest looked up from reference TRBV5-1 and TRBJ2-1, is KAGVTQTPRYLIKTRGQQVTLSCSPISGHRSVSWYQQTPGQGLQFLFEYFSETQRNKGNFPGRFSGRQFSNSRSEMNVSTLELGDSALYLCASSLTLAALGLIGYNEQFFGPGTRLTVL.

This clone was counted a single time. CDR3 DNA sequence: TGTGCCAGCAGCCCAAGGACACAGGGCTCTTCACCCCTCCACTTT. It translates to CASSPRTQGSSPLHF. The rearrangement links TRBV7-2 to TRBJ1-6, with D possibly matching TRBD1 (6 bases). Germline-derived CDR1 and CDR2 are SGHTA and FQGNSA. There are 15 residues in the CDR3. V shed 5 bases and J shed 9 bases, with 17 bases lying between them.

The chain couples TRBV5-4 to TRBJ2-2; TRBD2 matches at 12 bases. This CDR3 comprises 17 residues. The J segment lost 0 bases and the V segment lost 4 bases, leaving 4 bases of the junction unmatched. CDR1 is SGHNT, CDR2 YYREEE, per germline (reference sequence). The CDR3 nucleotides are TGTGCCAGCAGCCCGCTAGCGGGGGGGACGAACACCGGGGAGCTGTTTTTT. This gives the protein CASSPLAGGTNTGELFF.

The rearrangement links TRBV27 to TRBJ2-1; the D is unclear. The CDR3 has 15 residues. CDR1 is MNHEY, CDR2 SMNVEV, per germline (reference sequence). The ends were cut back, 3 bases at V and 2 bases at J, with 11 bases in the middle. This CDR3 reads CASSLLQSTYNEQFF. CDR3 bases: TGTGCCAGCAGTTTGCTCCAAAGCACCTACAATGAGCAGTTCTTC.

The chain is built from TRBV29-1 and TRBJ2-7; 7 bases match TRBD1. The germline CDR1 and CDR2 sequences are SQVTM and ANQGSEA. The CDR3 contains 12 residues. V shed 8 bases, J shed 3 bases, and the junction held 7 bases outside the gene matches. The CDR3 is CSLPGQSYEQYF. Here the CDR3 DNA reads TGCAGCTTGCCGGGACAGAGCTACGAGCAGTACTTC.

CDR3 in DNA: TGTGCCAGCAGTGTGGGGAGCACTGAAGCTTTCTTT. It translates to CASSVGSTEAFF. The V call is TRBV28, the J call TRBJ1-1, with unresolved D. Germline V gene data show CDR1 as MDHEN and CDR2 as SYDVKM. The CDR3 is made up of 12 amino acids. Deletions cut 5 bases from V and 4 bases from J, with 8 bases between. The full variable domain, rest sourced from reference TRBV28 and TRBJ1-1, is DVKVTQSSRYLVKRTGEKVFLECVQDMDHENMFWYRQDPGLGLRLIYFSYDVKMKEKGDIPEGYSVSREKKERFSLILESASTNQTSMYLCASSVGSTEAFFGQGTRLTVV.

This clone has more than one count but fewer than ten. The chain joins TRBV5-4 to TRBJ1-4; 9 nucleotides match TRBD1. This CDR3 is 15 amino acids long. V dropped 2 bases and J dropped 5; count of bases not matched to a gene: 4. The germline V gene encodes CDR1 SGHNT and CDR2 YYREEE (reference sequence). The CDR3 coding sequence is TGTGCCAGCAGCTTACCGGGACAGGGAAATGAAAAACTGTTTTTT. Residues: CASSLPGQGNEKLFF.